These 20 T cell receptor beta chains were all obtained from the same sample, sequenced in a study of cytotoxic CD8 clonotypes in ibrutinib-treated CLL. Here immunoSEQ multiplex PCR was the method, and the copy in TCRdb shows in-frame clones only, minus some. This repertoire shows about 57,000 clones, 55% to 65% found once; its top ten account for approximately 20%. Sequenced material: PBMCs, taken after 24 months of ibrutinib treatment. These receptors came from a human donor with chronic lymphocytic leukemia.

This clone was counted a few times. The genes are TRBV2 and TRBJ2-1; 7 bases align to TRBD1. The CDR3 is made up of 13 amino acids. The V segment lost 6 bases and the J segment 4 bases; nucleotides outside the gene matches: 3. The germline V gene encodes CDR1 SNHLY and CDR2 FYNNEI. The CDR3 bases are TGTGCCAGCAGGTCGGACAGGTACAATGAGCAGTTCTTC. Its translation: CASRSDRYNEQFF.

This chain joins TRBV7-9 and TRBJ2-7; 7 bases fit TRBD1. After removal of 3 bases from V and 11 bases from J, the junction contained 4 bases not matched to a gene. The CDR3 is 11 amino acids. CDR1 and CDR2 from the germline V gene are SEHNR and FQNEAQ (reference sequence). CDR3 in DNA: TGTGCCAGCAGCTTGGGGCAGGGGGAGTACTTC. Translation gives CASSLGQGEYF.

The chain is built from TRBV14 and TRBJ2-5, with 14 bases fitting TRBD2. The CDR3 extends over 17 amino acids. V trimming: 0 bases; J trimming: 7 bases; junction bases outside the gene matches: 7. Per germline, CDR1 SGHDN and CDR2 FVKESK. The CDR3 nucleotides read TGTGCCAGCAGCCAAGATTTTCGGACTAGCGGGGGGACGACCCAGTACTTC. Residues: CASSQDFRTSGGTTQYF.

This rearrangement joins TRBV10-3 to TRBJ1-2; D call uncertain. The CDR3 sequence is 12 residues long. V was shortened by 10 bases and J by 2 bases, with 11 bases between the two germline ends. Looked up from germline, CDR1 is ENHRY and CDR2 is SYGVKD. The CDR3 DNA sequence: TGTGCCAGCAAGGCCTCAAACTATGGCTACACCTTC. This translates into CASKASNYGYTF.

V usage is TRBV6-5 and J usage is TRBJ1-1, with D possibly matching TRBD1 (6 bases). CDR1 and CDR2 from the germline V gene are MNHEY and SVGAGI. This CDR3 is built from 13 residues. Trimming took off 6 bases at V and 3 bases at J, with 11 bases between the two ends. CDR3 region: CASREGGYTEAFF. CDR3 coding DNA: TGTGCCAGCAGGGAGGGGGGATACACTGAAGCTTTCTTT.

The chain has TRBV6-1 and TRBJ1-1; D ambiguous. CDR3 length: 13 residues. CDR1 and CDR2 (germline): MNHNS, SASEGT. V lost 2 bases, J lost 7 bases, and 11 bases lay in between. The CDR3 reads CASSESFLGEAFF. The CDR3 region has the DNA TGTGCCAGCAGTGAAAGCTTTTTGGGTGAAGCTTTCTTT.

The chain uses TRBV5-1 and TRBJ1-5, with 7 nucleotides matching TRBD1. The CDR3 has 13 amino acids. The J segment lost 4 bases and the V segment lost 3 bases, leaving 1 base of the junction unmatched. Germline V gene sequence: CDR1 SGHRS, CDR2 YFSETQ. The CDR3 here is CASSSQGNQPQHF. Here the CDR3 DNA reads TGCGCCAGCAGCTCACAGGGGAATCAGCCCCAGCATTTT.

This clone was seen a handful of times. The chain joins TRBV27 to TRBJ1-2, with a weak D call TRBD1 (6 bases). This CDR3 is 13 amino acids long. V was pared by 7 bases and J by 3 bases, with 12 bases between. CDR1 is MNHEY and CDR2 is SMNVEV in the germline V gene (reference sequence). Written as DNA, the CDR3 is TGTGCCAGCAAATTGACAGGCCACTATGGCTACACCTTC. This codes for CASKLTGHYGYTF.

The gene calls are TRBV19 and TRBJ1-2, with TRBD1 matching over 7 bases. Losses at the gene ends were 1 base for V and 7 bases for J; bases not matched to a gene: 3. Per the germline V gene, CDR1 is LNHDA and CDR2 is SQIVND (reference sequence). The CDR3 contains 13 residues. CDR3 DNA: TGTGCCAGTAGTATAGCGGCAGGGGGTGGCTACACCTTC. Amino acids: CASSIAAGGGYTF.

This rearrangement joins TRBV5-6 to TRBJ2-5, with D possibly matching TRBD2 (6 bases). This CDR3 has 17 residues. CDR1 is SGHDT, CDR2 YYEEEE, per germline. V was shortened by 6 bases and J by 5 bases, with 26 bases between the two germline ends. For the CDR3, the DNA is TGTGCCAGCATCCCCGGGCGGGGTGGGGCAGGAAGGGAGACCCAGTACTTC. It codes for CASIPGRGGAGRETQYF.

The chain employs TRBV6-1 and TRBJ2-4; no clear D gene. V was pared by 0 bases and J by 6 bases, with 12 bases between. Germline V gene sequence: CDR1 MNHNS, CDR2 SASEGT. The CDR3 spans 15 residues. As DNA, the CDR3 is TGTGCCAGCAGTGAAGCTTCCGCATTGTTAAACATTCAGTACTTC. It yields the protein CASSEASALLNIQYF.

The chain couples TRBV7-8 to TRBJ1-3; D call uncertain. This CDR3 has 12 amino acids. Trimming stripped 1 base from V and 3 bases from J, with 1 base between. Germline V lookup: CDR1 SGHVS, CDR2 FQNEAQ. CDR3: CASSLDGNTIYF. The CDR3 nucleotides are TGTGCCAGCAGCTTAGATGGAAACACCATATATTTT.

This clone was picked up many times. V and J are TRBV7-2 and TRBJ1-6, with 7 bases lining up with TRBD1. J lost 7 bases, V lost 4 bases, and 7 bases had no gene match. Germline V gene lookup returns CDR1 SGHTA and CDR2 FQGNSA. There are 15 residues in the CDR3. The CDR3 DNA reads TGTGCCAGCAGCTCGACAGGGAGGGGGAATTCACCCCTCCACTTT. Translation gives CASSSTGRGNSPLHF.

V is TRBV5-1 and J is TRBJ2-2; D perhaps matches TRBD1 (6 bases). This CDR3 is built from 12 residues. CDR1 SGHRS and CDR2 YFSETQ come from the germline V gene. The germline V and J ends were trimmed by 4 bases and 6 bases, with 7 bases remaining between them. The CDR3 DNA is TGCGCCAGCAGCCAGGGGTCCGGGGAGCTGTTTTTT. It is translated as CASSQGSGELFF.

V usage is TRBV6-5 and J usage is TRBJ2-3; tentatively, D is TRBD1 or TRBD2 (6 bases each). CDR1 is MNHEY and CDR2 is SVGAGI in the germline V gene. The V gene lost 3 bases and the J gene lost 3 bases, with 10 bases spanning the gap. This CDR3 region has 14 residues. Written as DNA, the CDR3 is TGTGCCAGCAGTTATAGGGGGGCAACAGATACGCAGTATTTT. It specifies CASSYRGATDTQYF.

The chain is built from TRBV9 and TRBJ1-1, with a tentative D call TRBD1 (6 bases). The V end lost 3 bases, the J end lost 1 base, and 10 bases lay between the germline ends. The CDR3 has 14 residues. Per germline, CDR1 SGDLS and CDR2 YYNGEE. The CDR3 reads CASSETGQNTEAFF. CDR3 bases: TGTGCCAGCAGCGAGACAGGACAGAACACTGAAGCTTTCTTT.

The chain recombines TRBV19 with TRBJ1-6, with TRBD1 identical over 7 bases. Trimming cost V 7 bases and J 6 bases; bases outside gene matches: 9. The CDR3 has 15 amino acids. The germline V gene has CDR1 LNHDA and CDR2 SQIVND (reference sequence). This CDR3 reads CASKGGTLRNSPLHF. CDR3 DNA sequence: TGTGCCAGTAAAGGGGGCACTCTTCGTAATTCACCCCTCCACTTT.

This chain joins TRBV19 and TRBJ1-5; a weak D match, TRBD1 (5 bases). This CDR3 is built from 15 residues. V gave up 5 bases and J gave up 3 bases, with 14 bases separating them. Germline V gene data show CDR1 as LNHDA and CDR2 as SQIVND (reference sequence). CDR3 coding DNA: TGTGCCAGTAGTCCGGCGGCAGGGATCAATCAGCCCCAGCATTTT. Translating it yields CASSPAAGINQPQHF.

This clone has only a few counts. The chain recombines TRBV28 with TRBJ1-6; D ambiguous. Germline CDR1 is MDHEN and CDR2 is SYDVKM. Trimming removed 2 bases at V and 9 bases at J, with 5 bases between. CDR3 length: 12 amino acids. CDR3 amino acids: CASSLIISPLHF. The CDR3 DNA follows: TGTGCCAGCAGTTTAATTATTTCACCCCTCCACTTT.

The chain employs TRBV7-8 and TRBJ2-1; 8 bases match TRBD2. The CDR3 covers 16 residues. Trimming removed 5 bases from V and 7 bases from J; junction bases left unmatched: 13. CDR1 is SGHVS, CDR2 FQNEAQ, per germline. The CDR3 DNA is TGTGCCAGCAGCCCACCAGCGGGGGTTACGGGAAATGAGCAGTTCTTC. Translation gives CASSPPAGVTGNEQFF.